Sequencing of this T cell receptor beta chain was carried out in a study of identical twins. Study observations and caveats: Cord blood beta clonotypes present at high abundance carried fewer insertions; no such pattern appeared in memory repertoires.

TCRdb recomputed calls from the 5' RACE reads with MiXCR, one row per CDR3 protein. The sample contains fewer than 800,000 distinct CDR3 sequences, under 8.5% of which appear only once. The germline CDR1 and CDR2 sequences are SEHNR and FQNEAQ (reference sequence). CDR3 length equals 13 residues. V gave up 7 bases and J gave up 6 bases; unmatched junction bases: 8. A word on this clonotype: Its specificity is unknown.

This sample also appeared in a second study, on yellow fever vaccine responses in identical twins.

The rearrangement links TRBV7-9 to TRBJ2-7, with TRBD1 matching over 8 bases. The sample was PBMCs. This TCR was recovered from a woman under 30 in good health. The CDR3 DNA is TGTGCCAGCACCCTGACAGGGGTGAGCGAGCAGTACTTC. Translating it yields CASTLTGVSEQYF.